This T cell receptor beta chain was documented in a study of OX40 agonist ivuxolimab in advanced cancers. Whole-study context: Allowance was made for prior anti-PD-1, anti-PD-L1 or anti-CTLA-4 therapy, and approximately 41% had some.

The CDR3 loop spans 15 amino acids. V dropped 3 bases and J dropped 9; count of bases not matched to a gene: 5. Germline V gene lookup returns CDR1 SEHNR and CDR2 FQNEAQ (reference sequence). Method: immunoSEQ multiplex PCR; TCRdb's copy keeps in-frame clones and lacks some. This sample has 34,000 or so clones, with around nine tenths found just once. The sample was CD4+ or CD8+ T cells sorted from blood, taken in a trial of the OX40 agonist ivuxolimab. The origin of this receptor is an adult with an advanced solid tumor such as melanoma, head and neck, liver or kidney cancer. The chain couples TRBV7-9 to TRBJ2-1, with 13 bases fitting TRBD2. In DNA, the CDR3 is TGTGCCAGCAGCTTCGGGACTAGCGGGAAGGTTGAGCAGTTCTTC. Protein: CASSFGTSGKVEQFF. Using reference TRBV7-9 and TRBJ2-1 for the parts outside the CDR3, the full variable domain is DTGVSQNPRHKITKRGQNVTFRCDPISEHNRLYWYRQTLGQGPEFLTYFQNEAQLEKSRLLSDRFSAERPKGSFSTLEIQRTEQGDSAMYLCASSFGTSGKVEQFFGPGTRLTVL.